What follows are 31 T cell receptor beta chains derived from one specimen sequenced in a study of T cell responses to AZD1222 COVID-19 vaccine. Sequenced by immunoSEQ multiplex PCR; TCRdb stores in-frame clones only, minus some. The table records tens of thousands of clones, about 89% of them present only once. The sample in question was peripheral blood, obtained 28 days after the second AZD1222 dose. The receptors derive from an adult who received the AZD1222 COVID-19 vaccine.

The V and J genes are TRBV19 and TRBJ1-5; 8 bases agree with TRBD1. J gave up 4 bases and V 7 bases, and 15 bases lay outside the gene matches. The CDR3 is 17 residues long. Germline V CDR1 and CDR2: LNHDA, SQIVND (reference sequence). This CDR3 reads CASTPFRGQGRNQPQHF. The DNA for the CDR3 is TGTGCCAGTACCCCATTCAGGGGGCAGGGACGGAATCAGCCCCAGCATTTT.

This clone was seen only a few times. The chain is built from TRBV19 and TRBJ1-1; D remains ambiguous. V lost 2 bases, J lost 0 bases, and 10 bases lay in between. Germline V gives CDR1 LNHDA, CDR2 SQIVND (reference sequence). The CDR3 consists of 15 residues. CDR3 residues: CASSIPGGMNTEAFF. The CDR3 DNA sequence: TGTGCCAGTAGTATACCGGGAGGTATGAACACTGAAGCTTTCTTT.

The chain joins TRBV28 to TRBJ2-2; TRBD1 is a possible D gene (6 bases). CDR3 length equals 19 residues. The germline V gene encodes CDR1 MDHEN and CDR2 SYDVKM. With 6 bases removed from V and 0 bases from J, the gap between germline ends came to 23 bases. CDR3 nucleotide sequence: TGTGCCAGCAGAGATAGTCGGTGGCTGGACAGTACGAACACCGGGGAGCTGTTTTTT. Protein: CASRDSRWLDSTNTGELFF.

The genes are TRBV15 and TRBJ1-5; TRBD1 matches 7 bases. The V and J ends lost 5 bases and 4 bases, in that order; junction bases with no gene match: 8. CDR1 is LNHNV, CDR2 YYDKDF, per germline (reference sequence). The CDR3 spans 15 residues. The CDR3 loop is CATSARDSLNQPQHF. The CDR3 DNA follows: TGTGCCACCAGCGCCCGGGACAGCCTTAATCAGCCCCAGCATTTT. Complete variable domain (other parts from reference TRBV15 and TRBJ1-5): DAMVIQNPRYQVTQFGKPVTLSCSQTLNHNVMYWYQQKSSQAPKLLFHYYDKDFNNEADTPDNFQSRRPNTSFCFLDIRSPGLGDTAMYLCATSARDSLNQPQHFGDGTRLSIL.

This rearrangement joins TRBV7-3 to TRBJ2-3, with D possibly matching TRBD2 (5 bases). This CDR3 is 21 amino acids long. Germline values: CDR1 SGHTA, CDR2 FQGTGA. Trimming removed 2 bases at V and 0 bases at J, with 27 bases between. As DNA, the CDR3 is TGTGCCAGCAGCTTAGAGCGCGTCACCGGAACTAGGGAAAGGAGCACAGATACGCAGTATTTT. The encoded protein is CASSLERVTGTRERSTDTQYF.

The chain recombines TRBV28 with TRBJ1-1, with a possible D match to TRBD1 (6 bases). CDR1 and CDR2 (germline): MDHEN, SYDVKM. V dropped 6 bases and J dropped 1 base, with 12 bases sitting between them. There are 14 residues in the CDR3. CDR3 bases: TGTGCCAGCAGCCCCGACAGGAGGAACACTGAAGCTTTCTTT. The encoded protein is CASSPDRRNTEAFF.

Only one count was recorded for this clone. The CDR3 region is CATSDSDPRSSYEQYF. The CDR3 nucleotides read TGTGCCACCAGTGATTCGGACCCGCGGAGCTCCTACGAGCAGTACTTC. The chain is built from TRBV24-1 and TRBJ2-7; D is undetermined. The V gene's germline CDR1 is KGHDR and CDR2 SFDVKD. Trimming pared 2 bases from V and 0 bases from J, leaving 13 bases between. The CDR3 loop spans 16 amino acids.

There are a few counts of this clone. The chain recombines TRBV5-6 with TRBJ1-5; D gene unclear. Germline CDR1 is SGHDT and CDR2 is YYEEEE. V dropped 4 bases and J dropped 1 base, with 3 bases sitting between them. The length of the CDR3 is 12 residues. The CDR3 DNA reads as TGTGCCAGCAGCCGAAGCAATCAGCCCCAGCATTTT. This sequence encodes CASSRSNQPQHF.

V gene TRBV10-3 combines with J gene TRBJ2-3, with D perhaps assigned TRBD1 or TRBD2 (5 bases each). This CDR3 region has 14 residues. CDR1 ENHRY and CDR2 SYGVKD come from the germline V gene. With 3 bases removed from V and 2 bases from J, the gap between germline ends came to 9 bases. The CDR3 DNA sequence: TGTGCCATCAGTGAATGGGGACCCACAGATACGCAGTATTTT. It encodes CAISEWGPTDTQYF.

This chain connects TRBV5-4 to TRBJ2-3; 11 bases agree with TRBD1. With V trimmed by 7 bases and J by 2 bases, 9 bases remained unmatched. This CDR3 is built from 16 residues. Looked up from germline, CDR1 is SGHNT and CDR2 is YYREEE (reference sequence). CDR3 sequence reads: CASEDRDRGFTDTQYF. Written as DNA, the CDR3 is TGTGCCAGCGAGGACAGGGACAGGGGGTTCACAGATACGCAGTATTTT.

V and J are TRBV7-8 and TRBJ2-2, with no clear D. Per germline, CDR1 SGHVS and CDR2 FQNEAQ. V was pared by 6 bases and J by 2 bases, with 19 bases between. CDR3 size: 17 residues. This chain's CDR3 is CASSRPKVSANTGELFF. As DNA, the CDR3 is TGTGCCAGCAGTCGCCCCAAAGTGAGCGCCAACACCGGGGAGCTGTTTTTT.

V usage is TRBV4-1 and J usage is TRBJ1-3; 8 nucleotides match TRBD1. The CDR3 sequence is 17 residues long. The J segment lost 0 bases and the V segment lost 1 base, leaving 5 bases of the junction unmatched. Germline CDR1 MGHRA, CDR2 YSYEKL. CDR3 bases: TGCGCCAGCAGCCAAGGGACAGGGCAGGGCTCTGGAAACACCATATATTTT. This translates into CASSQGTGQGSGNTIYF.

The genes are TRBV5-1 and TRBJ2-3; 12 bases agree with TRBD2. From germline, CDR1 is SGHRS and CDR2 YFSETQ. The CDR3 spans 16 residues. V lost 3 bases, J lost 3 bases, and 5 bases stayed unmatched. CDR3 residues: CASSWGGTSGTDTQYF. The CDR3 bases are TGCGCCAGCAGCTGGGGCGGGACTAGCGGGACAGATACGCAGTATTTT.

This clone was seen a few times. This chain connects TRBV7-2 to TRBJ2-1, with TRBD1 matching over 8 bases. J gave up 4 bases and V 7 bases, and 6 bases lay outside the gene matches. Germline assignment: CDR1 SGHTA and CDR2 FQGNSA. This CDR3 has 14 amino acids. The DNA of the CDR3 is TGTGCCAGCACCCACAGGGGGAGGTACAATGAGCAGTTCTTC. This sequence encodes CASTHRGRYNEQFF.

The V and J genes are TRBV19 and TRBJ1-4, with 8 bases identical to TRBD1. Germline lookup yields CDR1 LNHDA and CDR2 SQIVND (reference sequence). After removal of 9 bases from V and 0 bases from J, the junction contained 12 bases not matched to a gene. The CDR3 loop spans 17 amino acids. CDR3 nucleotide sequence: TGTGCCAGCCAAGGACAGGGAGACCCATCAACTAATGAAAAACTGTTTTTT. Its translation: CASQGQGDPSTNEKLFF.

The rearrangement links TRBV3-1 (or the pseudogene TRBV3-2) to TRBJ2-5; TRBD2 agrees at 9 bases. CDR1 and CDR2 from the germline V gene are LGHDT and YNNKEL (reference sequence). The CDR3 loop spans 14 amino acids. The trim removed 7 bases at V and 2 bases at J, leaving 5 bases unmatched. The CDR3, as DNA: TGTGCCAGCACTTGGGCGGGGGGGCAAGAGACCCAGTACTTC. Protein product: CASTWAGGQETQYF.

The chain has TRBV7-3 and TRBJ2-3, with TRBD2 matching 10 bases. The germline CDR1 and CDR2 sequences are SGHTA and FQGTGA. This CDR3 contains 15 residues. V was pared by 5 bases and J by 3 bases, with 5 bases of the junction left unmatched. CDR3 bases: TGTGCCAGCAGCCCCAAGCGGGGGGGTACAGATACGCAGTATTTT. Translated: CASSPKRGGTDTQYF.

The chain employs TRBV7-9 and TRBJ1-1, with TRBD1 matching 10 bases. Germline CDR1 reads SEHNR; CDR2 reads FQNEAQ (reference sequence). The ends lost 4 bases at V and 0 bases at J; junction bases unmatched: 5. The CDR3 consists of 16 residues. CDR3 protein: CASSSRQGAMNTEAFF. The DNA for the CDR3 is TGTGCCAGCAGCTCCAGACAGGGGGCAATGAACACTGAAGCTTTCTTT.

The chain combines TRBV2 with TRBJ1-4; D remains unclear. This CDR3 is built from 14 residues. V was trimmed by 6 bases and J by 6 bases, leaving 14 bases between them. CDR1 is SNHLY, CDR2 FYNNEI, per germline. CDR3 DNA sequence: TGTGCCAGCAGCCCCCGGGGAGGCTATGAAAAACTGTTTTTT. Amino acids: CASSPRGGYEKLFF.

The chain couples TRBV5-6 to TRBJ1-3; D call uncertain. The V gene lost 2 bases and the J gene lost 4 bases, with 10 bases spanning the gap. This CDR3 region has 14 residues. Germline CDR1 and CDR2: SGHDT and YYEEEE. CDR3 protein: CASSLSWTGNTIYF. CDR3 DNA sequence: TGTGCCAGCAGCTTATCCTGGACCGGAAACACCATATATTTT.

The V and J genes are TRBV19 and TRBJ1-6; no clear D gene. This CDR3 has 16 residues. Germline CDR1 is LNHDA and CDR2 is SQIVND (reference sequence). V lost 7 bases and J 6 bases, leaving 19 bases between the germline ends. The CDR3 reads CASKRGRGQANSPLHF. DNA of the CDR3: TGTGCCAGTAAACGGGGTCGGGGTCAGGCTAATTCACCCCTCCACTTT.

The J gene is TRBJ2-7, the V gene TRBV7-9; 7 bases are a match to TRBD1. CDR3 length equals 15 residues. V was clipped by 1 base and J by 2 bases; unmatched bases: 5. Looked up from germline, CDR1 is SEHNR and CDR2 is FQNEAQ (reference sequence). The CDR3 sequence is CASSLGDSRPYEQYF. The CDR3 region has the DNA TGTGCCAGCAGCTTAGGGGACAGCCGGCCCTACGAGCAGTACTTC.

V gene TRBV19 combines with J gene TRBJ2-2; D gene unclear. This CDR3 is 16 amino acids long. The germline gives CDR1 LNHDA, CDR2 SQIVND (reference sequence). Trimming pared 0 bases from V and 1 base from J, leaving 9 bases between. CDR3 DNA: TGTGCCAGTAGTATAGATCTATTTCGGAACACCGGGGAGCTGTTTTTT. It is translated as CASSIDLFRNTGELFF.

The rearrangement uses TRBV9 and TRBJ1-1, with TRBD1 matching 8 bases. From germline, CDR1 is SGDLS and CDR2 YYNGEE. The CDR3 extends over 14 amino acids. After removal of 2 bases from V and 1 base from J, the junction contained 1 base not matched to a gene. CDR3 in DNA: TGTGCCAGCAGCGTCGGACAGGGGAACACTGAAGCTTTCTTT. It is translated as CASSVGQGNTEAFF.

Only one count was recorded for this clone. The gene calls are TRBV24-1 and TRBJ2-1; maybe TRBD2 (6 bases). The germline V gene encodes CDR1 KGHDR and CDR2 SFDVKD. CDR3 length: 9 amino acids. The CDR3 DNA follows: TGTGGAACCGGGGGTGAGCAGTTCTTC. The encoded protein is CGTGGEQFF.

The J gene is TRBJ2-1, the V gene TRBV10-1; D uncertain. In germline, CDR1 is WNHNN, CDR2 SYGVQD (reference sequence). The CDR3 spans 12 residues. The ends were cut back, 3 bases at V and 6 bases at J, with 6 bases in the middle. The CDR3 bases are TGCGCCAGCAGTGACAAAGGCAATGAGCAGTTCTTC. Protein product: CASSDKGNEQFF.

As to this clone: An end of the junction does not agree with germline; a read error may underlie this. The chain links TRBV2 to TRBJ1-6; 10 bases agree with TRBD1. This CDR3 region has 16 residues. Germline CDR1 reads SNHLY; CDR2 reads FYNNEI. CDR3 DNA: TGTGCCAGCAGCGAAGGGACAGGGGCTCGGAATTCACCCCTCCACTTT. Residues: CASSEGTGARNSPLHF.

CDR3 nucleotide sequence: TGTGCCAGCTCCCTAGCTCCAGGTCTCTCTGGAAACACCATATATTTT. This translates into CASSLAPGLSGNTIYF. The gene calls are TRBV18 and TRBJ1-3; the D is unclear. The germline V gene has CDR1 KGHSH and CDR2 LQKENI. The CDR3 runs 16 residues. Trimming took 6 bases from V and 0 from J, leaving 15 bases between them.

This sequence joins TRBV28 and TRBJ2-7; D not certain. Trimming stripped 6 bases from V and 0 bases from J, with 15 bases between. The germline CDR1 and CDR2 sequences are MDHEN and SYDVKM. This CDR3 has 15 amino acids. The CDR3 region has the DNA TGTGCCAGCAGCCTTTATACTCCCAGCTCCTACGAGCAGTACTTC. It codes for CASSLYTPSSYEQYF.

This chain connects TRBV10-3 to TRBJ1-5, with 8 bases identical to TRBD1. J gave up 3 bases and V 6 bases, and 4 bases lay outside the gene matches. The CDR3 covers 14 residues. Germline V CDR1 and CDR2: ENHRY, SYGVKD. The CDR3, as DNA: TGTGCCATCAGGGACAGGGAAAACAATCAGCCCCAGCATTTT. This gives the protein CAIRDRENNQPQHF.

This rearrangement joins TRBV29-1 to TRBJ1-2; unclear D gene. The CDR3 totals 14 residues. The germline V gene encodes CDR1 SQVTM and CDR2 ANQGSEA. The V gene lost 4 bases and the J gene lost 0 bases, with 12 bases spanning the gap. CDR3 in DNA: TGCAGCGTTGTGAGGGAGGGAGCTAACTATGGCTACACCTTC. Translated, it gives CSVVREGANYGYTF.